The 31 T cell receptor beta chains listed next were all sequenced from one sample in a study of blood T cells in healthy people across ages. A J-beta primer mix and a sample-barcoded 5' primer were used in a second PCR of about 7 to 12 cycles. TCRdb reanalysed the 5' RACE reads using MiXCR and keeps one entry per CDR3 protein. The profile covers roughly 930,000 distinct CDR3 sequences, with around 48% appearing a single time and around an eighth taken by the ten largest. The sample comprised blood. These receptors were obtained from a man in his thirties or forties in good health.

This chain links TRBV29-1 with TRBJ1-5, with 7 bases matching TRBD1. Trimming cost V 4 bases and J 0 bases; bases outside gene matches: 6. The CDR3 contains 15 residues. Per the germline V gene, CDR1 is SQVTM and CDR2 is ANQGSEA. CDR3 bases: TGCAGCGTTGCCCCCAGGGACAGTAGCAATCAGCCCCAGCATTTT. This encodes CSVAPRDSSNQPQHF.

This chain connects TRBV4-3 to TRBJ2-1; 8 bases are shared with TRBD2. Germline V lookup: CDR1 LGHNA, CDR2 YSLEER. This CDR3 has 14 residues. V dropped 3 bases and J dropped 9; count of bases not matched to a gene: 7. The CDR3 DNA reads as TGCGCCAGCAGCCATTCCGGGACTAGTTGTGAGCAGTTCTTC. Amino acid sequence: CASSHSGTSCEQFF.

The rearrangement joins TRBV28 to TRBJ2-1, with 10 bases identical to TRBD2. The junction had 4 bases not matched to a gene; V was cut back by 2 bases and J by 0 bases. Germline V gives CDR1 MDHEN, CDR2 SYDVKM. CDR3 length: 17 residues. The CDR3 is CASSLTSGAGSYNEQFF. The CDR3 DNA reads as TGTGCCAGCAGTTTAACTAGCGGGGCCGGCTCCTACAATGAGCAGTTCTTC.

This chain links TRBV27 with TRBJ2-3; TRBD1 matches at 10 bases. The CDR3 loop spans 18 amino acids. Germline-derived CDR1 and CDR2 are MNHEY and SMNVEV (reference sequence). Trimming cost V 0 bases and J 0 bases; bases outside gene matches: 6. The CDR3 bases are TGTGCCAGCAGTTTATCAGGGACAGGGGACAGGAGCACAGATACGCAGTATTTT. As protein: CASSLSGTGDRSTDTQYF.

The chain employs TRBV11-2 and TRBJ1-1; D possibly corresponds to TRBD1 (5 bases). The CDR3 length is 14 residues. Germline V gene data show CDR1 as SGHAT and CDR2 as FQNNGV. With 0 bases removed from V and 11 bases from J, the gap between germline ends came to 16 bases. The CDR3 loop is CASSLEGTGGRAFF. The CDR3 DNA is TGTGCCAGCAGCTTAGAAGGTACGGGGGGGAGGGCTTTCTTT.

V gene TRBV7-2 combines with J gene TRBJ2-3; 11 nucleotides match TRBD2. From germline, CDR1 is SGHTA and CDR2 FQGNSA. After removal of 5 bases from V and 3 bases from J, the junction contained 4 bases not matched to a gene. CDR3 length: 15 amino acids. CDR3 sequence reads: CASSPGLAETDTQYF. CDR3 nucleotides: TGTGCCAGCAGCCCGGGACTAGCGGAGACAGATACGCAGTATTTT.

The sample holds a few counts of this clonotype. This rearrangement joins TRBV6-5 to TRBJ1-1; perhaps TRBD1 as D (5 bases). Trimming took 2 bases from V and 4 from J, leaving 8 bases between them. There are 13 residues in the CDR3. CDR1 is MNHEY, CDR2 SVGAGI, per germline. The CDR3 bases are TGTGCCAGCAGTTACGGGGGATTCACTGAAGCTTTCTTT. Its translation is CASSYGGFTEAFF.

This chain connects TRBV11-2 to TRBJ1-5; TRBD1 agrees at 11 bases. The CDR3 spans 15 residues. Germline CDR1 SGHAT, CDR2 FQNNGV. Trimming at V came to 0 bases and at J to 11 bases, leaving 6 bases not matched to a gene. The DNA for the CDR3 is TGTGCCAGCAGCTTAGACGGGACAGGGGGAATGGCCCAGCATTTT. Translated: CASSLDGTGGMAQHF.

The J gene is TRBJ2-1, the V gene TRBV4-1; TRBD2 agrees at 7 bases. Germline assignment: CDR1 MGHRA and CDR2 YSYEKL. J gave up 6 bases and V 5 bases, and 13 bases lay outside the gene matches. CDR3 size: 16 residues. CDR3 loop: CASSSRRAGGSNEQFF. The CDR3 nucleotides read TGCGCCAGCAGCTCGCGAAGGGCCGGGGGGAGCAATGAGCAGTTCTTC.

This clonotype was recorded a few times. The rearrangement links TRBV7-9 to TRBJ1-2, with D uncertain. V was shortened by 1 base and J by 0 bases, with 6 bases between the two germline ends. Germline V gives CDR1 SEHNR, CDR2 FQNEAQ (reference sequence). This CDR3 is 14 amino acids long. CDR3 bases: TGTGCCAGCAGCTTAGTTTCAGCTAACTATGGCTACACCTTC. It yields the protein CASSLVSANYGYTF.

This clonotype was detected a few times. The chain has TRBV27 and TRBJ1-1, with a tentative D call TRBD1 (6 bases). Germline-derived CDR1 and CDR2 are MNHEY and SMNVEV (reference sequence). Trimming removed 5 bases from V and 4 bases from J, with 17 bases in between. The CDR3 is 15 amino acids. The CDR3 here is CASSPGGGRGTEAFF. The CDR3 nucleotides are TGTGCCAGCAGTCCCGGGGGGGGGCGGGGCACTGAAGCTTTCTTT.

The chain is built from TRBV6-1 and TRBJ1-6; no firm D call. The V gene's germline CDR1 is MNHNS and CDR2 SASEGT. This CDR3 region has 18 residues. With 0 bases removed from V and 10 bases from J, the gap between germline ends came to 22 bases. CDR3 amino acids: CASSEASWAPGLGSPLHF. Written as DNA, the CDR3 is TGTGCCAGCAGTGAAGCGTCGTGGGCCCCCGGTCTTGGATCACCCCTCCACTTT.

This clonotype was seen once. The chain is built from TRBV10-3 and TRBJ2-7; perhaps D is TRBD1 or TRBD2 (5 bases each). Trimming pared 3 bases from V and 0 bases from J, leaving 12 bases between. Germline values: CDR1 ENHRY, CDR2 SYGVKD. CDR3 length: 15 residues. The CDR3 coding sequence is TGTGCCATCAGTGAAGGGACCGAGAGCTCCTACGAGCAGTACTTC. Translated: CAISEGTESSYEQYF.

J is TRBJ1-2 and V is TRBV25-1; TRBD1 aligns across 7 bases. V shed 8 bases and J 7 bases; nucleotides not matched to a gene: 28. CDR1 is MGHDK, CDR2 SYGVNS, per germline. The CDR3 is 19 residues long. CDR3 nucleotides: TGTGCCAGCGGAAGTACTATAGACAGGGAACTATTGGAGTCGGGTGGCTACACCTTC. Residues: CASGSTIDRELLESGGYTF.

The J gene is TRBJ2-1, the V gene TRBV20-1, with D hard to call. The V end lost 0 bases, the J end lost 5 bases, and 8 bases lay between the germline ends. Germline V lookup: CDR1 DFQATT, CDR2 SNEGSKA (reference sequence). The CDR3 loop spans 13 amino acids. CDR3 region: CSARDHLNNEQFF. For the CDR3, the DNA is TGCAGTGCTAGAGATCATCTCAACAATGAGCAGTTCTTC.

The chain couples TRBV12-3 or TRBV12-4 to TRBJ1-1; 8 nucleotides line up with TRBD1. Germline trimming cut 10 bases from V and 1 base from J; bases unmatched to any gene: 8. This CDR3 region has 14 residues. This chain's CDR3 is CATKEGTGNTEAFF. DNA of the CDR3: TGTGCCACGAAGGAGGGGACAGGGAACACTGAAGCTTTCTTT.

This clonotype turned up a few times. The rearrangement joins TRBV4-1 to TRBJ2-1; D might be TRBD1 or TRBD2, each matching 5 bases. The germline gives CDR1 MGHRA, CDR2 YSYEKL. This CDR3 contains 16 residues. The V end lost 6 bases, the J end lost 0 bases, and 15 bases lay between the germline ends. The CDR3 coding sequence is TGCGCCAGCAGACGAGCAGGGAGCCGCTCCTACAATGAGCAGTTCTTC. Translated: CASRRAGSRSYNEQFF.

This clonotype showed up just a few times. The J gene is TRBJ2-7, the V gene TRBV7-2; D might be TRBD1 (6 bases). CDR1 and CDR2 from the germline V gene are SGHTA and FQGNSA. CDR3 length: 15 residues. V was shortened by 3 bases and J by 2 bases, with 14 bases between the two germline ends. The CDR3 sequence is CASSLTIRDTYEQYF. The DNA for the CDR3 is TGTGCCAGCAGCTTGACAATCCGGGACACCTACGAGCAGTACTTC.

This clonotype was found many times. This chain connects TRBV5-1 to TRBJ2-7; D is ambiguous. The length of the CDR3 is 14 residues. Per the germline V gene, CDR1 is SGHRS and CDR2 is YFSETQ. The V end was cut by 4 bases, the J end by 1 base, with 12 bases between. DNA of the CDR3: TGCGCCAGCAGCGTCGGAAAAGGATCCTACGAGCAGTACTTC. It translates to CASSVGKGSYEQYF.

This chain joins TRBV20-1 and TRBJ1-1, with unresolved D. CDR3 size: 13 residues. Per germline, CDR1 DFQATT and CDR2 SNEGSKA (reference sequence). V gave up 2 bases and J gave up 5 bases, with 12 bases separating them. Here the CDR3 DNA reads TGCAGTGCTAGACACCCTGGCGGGACTGAAGCTTTCTTT. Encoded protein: CSARHPGGTEAFF.

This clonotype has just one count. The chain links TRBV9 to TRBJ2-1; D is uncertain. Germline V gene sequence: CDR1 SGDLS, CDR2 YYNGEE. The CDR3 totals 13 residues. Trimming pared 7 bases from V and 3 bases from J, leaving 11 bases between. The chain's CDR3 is CASGLFGYNEQFF. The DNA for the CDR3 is TGTGCCAGCGGCTTGTTCGGCTACAATGAGCAGTTCTTC.

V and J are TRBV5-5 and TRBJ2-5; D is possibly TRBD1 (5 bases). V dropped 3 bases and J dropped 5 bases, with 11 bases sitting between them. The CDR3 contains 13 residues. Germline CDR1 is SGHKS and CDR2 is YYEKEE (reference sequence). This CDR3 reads CASSWGTSETQYF. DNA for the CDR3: TGTGCCAGCAGCTGGGGCACGAGTGAGACCCAGTACTTC.

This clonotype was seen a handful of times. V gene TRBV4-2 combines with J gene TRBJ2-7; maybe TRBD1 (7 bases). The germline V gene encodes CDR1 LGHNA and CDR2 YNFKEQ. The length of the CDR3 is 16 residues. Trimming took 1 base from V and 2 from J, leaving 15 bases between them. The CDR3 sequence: CASSQVEGAIPYEQYF. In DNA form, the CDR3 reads TGTGCCAGCAGCCAAGTGGAGGGGGCTATCCCCTACGAGCAGTACTTC.

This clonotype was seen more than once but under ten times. The CDR3 protein is CASSPGSGVQETQYF. Written as DNA, the CDR3 is TGTGCCAGCAGCCCTGGATCAGGGGTCCAAGAGACCCAGTACTTC. The rearrangement links TRBV4-2 to TRBJ2-5; D may be TRBD1 (6 bases). The CDR3 consists of 15 residues. Trimming stripped 4 bases from V and 1 base from J, with 13 bases between. Germline loops: CDR1 LGHNA, CDR2 YNFKEQ.

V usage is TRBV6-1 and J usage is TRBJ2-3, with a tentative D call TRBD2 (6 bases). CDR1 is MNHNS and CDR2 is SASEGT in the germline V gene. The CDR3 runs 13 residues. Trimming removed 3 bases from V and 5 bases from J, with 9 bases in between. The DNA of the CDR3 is TGTGCCAGCAGTGAGCGGGAAAGAGATACGCAGTATTTT. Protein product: CASSERERDTQYF.

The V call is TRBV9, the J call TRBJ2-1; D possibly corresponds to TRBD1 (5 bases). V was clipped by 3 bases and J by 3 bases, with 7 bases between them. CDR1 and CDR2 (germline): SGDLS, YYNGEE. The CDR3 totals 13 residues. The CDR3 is CASSGQNYNEQFF. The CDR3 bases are TGTGCCAGCAGCGGACAGAACTACAATGAGCAGTTCTTC.

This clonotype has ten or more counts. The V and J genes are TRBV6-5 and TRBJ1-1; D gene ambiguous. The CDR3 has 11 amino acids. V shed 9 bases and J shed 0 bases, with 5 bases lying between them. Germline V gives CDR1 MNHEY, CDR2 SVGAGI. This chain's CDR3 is CASRVNTEAFF. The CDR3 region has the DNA TGTGCCAGTCGAGTGAACACTGAAGCTTTCTTT.

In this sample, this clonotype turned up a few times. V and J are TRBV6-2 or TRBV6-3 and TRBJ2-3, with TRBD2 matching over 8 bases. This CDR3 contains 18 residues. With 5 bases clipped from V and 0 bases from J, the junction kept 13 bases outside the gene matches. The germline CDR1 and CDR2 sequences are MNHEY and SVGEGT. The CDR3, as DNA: TGTGCCAGCAGTCCTCTCGTTAGCGGGGAACTTAGCACAGATACGCAGTATTTT. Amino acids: CASSPLVSGELSTDTQYF.

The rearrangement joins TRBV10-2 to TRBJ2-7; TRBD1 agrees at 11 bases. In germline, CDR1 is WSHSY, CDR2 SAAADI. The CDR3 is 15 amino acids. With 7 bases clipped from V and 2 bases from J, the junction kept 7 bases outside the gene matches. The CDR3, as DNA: TGCGCCAGCAAGCACGGGACAGGGGGAACCTACGAGCAGTACTTC. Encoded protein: CASKHGTGGTYEQYF.

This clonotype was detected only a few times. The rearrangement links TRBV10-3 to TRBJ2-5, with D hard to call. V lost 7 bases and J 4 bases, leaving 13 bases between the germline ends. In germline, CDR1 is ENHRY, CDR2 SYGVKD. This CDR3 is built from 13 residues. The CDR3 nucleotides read TGTGCCATCACGGCGGAGAAGGGAGAGACCCAGTACTTC. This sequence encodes CAITAEKGETQYF.

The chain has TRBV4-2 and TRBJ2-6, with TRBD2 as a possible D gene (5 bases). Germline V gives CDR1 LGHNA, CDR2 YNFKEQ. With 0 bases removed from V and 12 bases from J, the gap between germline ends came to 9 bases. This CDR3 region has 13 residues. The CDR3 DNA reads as TGTGCCAGCAGCCAAGATGATGCGGGCGTCCTGACTTTC. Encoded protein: CASSQDDAGVLTF.